This is a list of T cell receptor beta chains from one sample in a study of Ad26.COV2.S vaccination and SARS-CoV-2 variants. Data came from immunoSEQ multiplex PCR; TCRdb stores just in-frame clones and leaves some out. In the table there are fewer than 500,000 clones, 75% to 95% of which are singletons. Sample: peripheral blood, taken in a trial of Ad26.COV2.S vaccine versus placebo. The source of these receptors is a person between 18 and 65 years old who received the Ad26.COV2.S COVID-19 vaccine or a placebo. CDR3s include the opening cysteine and the closing phenylalanine or tryptophan. Each record gives: V gene, clone size, D gene, J gene, CDR3 DNA, CDR3 protein. D genes are given only for firm matches. Clone size is shown for a subset of rows, as once, few, many or a class of expanded clone.

>TRBV7-6|NA|NA|TRBJ2-2
TGTGCCAGCAGCTTAGCGGGACATTATAGCGGGGAGCTGTTTTTT
CASSLAGHYSGELFF
>TRBV29-1|NA|TRBD2|TRBJ2-7
TGCAGCGCCGGGACTAGCGGGACCCATAGCTCCTACGAGCAGTACTTC
CSAGTSGTHSSYEQYF
>TRBV5-1|NA|TRBD1|TRBJ2-1
TGCGCCAGCAGCGGGGACAGGGGCGATGAGCAGTTCTTC
CASSGDRGDEQFF
>TRBV5-1|NA|NA|TRBJ2-2
TGCGCCAGCAGCCCCAGGGTGTTGTACACCGGGGAGCTGTTTTTT
CASSPRVLYTGELFF
>TRBV16|NA|TRBD2|TRBJ2-7
TGTGCCAGCAGCCACTTACTAGCGGGAGAGGGATACGAGCAGTACTTC
CASSHLLAGEGYEQYF
>TRBV7-9|NA|TRBD1|TRBJ1-1
TGTGCCAGCAGCAGCAGACAGGGGCCAACAACTGAAGCTTTCTTT
CASSSRQGPTTEAFF
>TRBV2|NA|NA|TRBJ1-6
TGTGCCAGCAGGGGCCAGCCTAATTCACCCCTCCACTTT
CASRGQPNSPLHF
>TRBV25-1|NA|NA|TRBJ2-3
TGTGCCAGCAGTGGGTGGGGCACAGATACGCAGTATTTT
CASSGWGTDTQYF
>TRBV7-6|NA|NA|TRBJ2-5
TGTGCCAGCAGCTTAGCGAGAGAGGGAAGAGAGACCCAGTACTTC
CASSLAREGRETQYF
>TRBV18|NA|NA|TRBJ1-3
TGTGCCAGCTCACTGGACGCAAGCTCTGGAAACACCATATATTTT
CASSLDASSGNTIYF
>TRBV27|once|TRBD1|TRBJ1-2
TGTGCCAGCAGTACCTCACAGGGGAACTACACCTTC
CASSTSQGNYTF
>TRBV2|NA|NA|TRBJ2-4
TGTGCCAGCATCCAGGGGGGAGGGTCATGGGGTCAGTACTTC
CASIQGGGSWGQYF
>TRBV27|NA|NA|TRBJ1-2
TGTGCCAGCAGTTTGGCCTCGGACTATGGCTACACCTTC
CASSLASDYGYTF
>TRBV6-5|NA|NA|TRBJ2-2
TGTGCCAGCAGTTACTCACGGCTGAACACCGGGGAGCTGTTTTTT
CASSYSRLNTGELFF
>TRBV30|NA|TRBD2|TRBJ2-7
TGTGCCTGGGGGAGCGGGAGCAAGACCTACGAGCAGTACTTC
CAWGSGSKTYEQYF
>TRBV2|NA|NA|TRBJ1-1
TGTGCCAGCAGTGAACAGGGGAGCACTGAAGCTTTCTTT
CASSEQGSTEAFF
>TRBV25-1|few|NA|TRBJ1-3
TGTGCCAGCAGTGAATTACTCGTCTCTGGAAACACCATATATTTT
CASSELLVSGNTIYF
>TRBV28|NA|TRBD2|TRBJ2-1
TGTGCCAGCAGTACGGGGACTAGCGAGGAGCAGTTCTTC
CASSTGTSEEQFF
>TRBV2|NA|TRBD1|TRBJ1-2
TGTGCCAGCAGTGAAGCGCTTCGGACAGGGGGCGCCGGCTACACCTTC
CASSEALRTGGAGYTF
>TRBV5-4|NA|NA|TRBJ1-2
TGTGCCAGCAGCTACGACAGAAACTATGGCTACACCTTC
CASSYDRNYGYTF
>TRBV27|NA|NA|TRBJ2-6
TGTGCCAGCAGCACCCATAGCTCTGGGGCCAACGTCCTGACTTTC
CASSTHSSGANVLTF
>TRBV3-1/TRBV3-2|NA|NA|TRBJ2-2
TGTGCCAGCAGCCCGGAGACTCACACCGGGGAGCTGTTTTTT
CASSPETHTGELFF
>TRBV27|NA|NA|TRBJ2-7
TGTGCCAGCAGTCCAATCGGGCTCTACGAGCAGTACTTC
CASSPIGLYEQYF
>TRBV7-2|NA|NA|TRBJ2-3
TGTGCCAGCAGCTTAAGCCTGATAGATACGCAGTATTTT
CASSLSLIDTQYF
>TRBV7-9|NA|NA|TRBJ2-7
TGTGCCAGCAGCTTATTGGGACTCTCGAACGAGCAGTACTTC
CASSLLGLSNEQYF
>TRBV19|NA|NA|TRBJ1-5
TGTGCCAGTAGTCGGGGGAGCAATCAGCCCCAGCATTTT
CASSRGSNQPQHF
>TRBV4-1|NA|NA|TRBJ2-5
TGCGCCAGCAGCCTGGGAAGGCAGAGCCAAGAGACCCAGTACTTC
CASSLGRQSQETQYF
>TRBV29-1|NA|NA|TRBJ2-7
TGCAGCGTTGAAGATAAGGGGACCGAGCAGTACTTC
CSVEDKGTEQYF
>TRBV28|NA|NA|TRBJ1-6
TGTGCCAGCAGTTTAGACTCCTATAATTCACCCCTCCACTTT
CASSLDSYNSPLHF
>TRBV7-2|NA|NA|TRBJ2-3
TGTGCCAGCAGCACTCAACGTAGGAGCCCGCAGTATTTT
CASSTQRRSPQYF
>TRBV15|NA|NA|TRBJ1-5
TGTGCCACCAGCAGAGAGGCATCGCAGCCCCAGCATTTT
CATSREASQPQHF
>TRBV24-1|NA|NA|TRBJ2-1
TGTGCCACCAGTGGGTCCGGGACAGGGGCGACTAGCGGGTCCTACACTGAGCAGTTCTTC
CATSGSGTGATSGSYTEQFF
>TRBV5-1|NA|TRBD1|TRBJ1-1
TGCGCCAGCAGCTTTCCAGGGGGCACTGAAGCTTTCTTT
CASSFPGGTEAFF
>TRBV2|NA|TRBD2|TRBJ2-2
TGTGCCAGCAGTGAGCGACTAGCGGCCGGGGAGCTGTTTTTT
CASSERLAAGELFF
>TRBV7-8|once|NA|TRBJ2-5
TGTGCCAGCACCCAGCAGCCGCAAGAGACCCAGTACTTC
CASTQQPQETQYF
>TRBV6-6|NA|NA|TRBJ2-1
TGTGCCAGCAGGGGGGAGTGGGAGTTCTTC
CASRGEWEFF
>TRBV10-3|NA|TRBD2|TRBJ2-7
TGTGCCATCAGTGATGGGGGTTCGCGGGAGGGGTACGAGCAGTACTTC
CAISDGGSREGYEQYF
>TRBV27|NA|TRBD1|TRBJ1-4
TGTGCCAGCAGTCTCGGACAGGGGGGAGAAAAACTGTTTTTT
CASSLGQGGEKLFF
>TRBV28|NA|TRBD1|TRBJ1-1
TGTGCCAGCAGTTTGAACAGGGGCACTGAAGCTTTCTTT
CASSLNRGTEAFF
>TRBV5-4|NA|TRBD2|TRBJ2-5
TGTGCCCAAGGAGGACTAGCGGGAGAGGGGACCCAGTACTTC
CAQGGLAGEGTQYF
>TRBV6-1|NA|NA|TRBJ1-5
TGTGCCAGCAGTGAAGCGGGGGCCAATCAGCCCCAGCATTTT
CASSEAGANQPQHF
>TRBV7-2|NA|NA|TRBJ1-5
TGTGCCAGCAGCCCTCAGGGGCGAGATCAGCCCCAGCATTTT
CASSPQGRDQPQHF
>TRBV4-1|NA|NA|TRBJ2-1
TGCGCCAGCAGCCAAGAGGTACCCATACCCAACCCAAGGGAGCAGTTCTTC
CASSQEVPIPNPREQFF
>TRBV7-9|NA|NA|TRBJ1-1
TGTGCCAGCAGCTCGACAGCCCTCAACACTGAAGCTTTCTTT
CASSSTALNTEAFF
>TRBV7-9|NA|TRBD1|TRBJ1-2
TGTGCCAGCAGTCCTCCCGGGACAGAAAGTCGAGGACTCTATGGCTACACCTTC
CASSPPGTESRGLYGYTF
>TRBV6-2/TRBV6-3|NA|TRBD2|TRBJ2-7
TGTGCCAGCAGTGGGGGACTAGCGGTCTACGAGCAGTACTTC
CASSGGLAVYEQYF
>TRBV28|NA|NA|TRBJ2-7
TGTGCCAGCAGTTCCCCTGCGGGGAACGAGCAGTACTTC
CASSSPAGNEQYF
>TRBV10-3|NA|NA|TRBJ1-1
TGTGCCATCAGTGCAAACAGGGACACTGAAGCTTTCTTT
CAISANRDTEAFF
>TRBV6-2/TRBV6-3|NA|NA|TRBJ2-1
TGTGCCAGCAGTTACCTTTTGGTGGGGGCTGAGCAGTTCTTC
CASSYLLVGAEQFF
>TRBV6-5|NA|TRBD1|TRBJ2-7
TGTGCCAGCAAGCTCAGGGGGCCATACGAGCAGTACTTC
CASKLRGPYEQYF